One TCR beta chain is described in this entry. Libraries were prepared by immunoSEQ multiplex PCR; TCRdb keeps only in-frame clonotypes and omits some of them. The sample gives roughly 50,000 clones, roughly 90% of which show up once; less than 4% is in the top ten. The data stem from a study of cytomegalovirus exposure and HLA in healthy donors. The V end was cut by 7 bases, the J end by 10 bases, with 11 bases between. The CDR3 consists of 11 residues. In germline, CDR1 is MDHEN, CDR2 SYDVKM. The sequencing sample was made of PBMCs. The chain has TRBV28 and TRBJ2-1; no clear D. This clonotype was obtained from a man aged 18 to 29 in good health and CMV-seronegative. This chain's CDR3 is CASTHTREQFF. The CDR3 DNA is TGTGCCAGCACCCACACGCGGGAGCAGTTCTTC.